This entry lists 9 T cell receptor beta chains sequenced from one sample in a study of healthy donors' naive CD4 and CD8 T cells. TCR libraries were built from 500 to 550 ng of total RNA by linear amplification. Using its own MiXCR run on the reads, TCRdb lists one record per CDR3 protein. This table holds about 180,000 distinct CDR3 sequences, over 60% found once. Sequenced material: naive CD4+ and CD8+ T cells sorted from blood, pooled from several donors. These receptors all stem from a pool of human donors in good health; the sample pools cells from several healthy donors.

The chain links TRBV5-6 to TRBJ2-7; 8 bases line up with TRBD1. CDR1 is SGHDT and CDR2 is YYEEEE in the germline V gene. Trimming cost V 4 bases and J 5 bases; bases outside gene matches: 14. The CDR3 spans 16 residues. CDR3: CASSGDGGSGGDEQYF. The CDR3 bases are TGTGCCAGCAGCGGTGATGGGGGATCAGGGGGCGACGAGCAGTACTTC.

The CDR3 protein is CASSDQLYGYTF. CDR3 in DNA: TGTGCCAGTAGTGATCAACTCTATGGCTACACCTTC. The chain combines TRBV19 with TRBJ1-2; D remains ambiguous. From germline, CDR1 is LNHDA and CDR2 SQIVND (reference sequence). V was pared by 5 bases and J by 4 bases, with 8 bases between. The CDR3 contains 12 residues.

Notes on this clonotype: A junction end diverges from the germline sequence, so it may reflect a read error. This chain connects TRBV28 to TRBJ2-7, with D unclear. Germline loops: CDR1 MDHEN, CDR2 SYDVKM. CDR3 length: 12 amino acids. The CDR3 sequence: CATGRSSYEQYF. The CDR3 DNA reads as TGCGCTACGGGCAGGAGCTCCTACGAGCAGTACTTC.

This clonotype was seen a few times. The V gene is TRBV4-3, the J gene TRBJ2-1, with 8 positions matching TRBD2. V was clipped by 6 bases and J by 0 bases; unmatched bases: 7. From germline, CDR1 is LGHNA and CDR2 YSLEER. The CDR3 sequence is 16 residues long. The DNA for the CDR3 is TGCGCCAGCAGTCTCGGACTAGCCGGCTCCTACAATGAGCAGTTCTTC. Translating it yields CASSLGLAGSYNEQFF.

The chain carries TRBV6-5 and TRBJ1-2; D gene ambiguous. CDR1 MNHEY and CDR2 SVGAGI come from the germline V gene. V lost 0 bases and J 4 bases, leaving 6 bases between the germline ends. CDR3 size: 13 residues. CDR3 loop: CASSYSTVYGYTF. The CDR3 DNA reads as TGTGCCAGCAGTTACTCGACTGTCTATGGCTACACCTTC.

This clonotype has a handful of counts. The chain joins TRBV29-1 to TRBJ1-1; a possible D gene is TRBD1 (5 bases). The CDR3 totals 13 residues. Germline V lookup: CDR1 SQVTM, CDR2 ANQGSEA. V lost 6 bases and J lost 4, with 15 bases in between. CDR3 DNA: TGCAGCGTCTTACATAATGGGGCCACTGAAGCTTTCTTT. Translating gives CSVLHNGATEAFF.

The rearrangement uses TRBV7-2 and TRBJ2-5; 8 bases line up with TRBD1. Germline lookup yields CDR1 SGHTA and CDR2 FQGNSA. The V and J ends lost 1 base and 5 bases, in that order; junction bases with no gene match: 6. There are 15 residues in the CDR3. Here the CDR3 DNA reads TGTGCCAGCAGCTTAGGGCAGGGGGCGTATGAGACCCAGTACTTC. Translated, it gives CASSLGQGAYETQYF. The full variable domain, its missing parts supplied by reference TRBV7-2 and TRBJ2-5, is GAGVSQSPSNKVTEKGKDVELRCDPISGHTALYWYRQSLGQGLEFLIYFQGNSAPDKSGLPSDRFSAERTGGSVSTLTIQRTQQEDSAVYLCASSLGQGAYETQYFGPGTRLLVL.

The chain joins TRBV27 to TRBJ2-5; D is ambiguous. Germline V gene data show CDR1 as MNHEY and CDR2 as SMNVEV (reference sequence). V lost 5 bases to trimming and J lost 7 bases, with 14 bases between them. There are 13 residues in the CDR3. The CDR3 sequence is CASSQWVKGTQYF. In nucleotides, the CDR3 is TGTGCCAGCAGTCAATGGGTGAAAGGGACCCAGTACTTC.

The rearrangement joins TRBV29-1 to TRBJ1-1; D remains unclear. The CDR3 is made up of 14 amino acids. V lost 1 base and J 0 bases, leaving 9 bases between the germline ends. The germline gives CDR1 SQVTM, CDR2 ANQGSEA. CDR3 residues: CSVEGAGVNTEAFF. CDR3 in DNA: TGCAGCGTTGAAGGCGCCGGGGTGAACACTGAAGCTTTCTTT. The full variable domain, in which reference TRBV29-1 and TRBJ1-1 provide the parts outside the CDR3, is SAVISQKPSRDICQRGTSLTIQCQVDSQVTMMFWYRQQPGQSLTLIATANQGSEATYESGFVIDKFPISRPNLTFSTLTVSNMSPEDSSIYLCSVEGAGVNTEAFFGQGTRLTVV.